The 11 T cell receptor beta chains below come from one sample, sequenced in a study of T cells in tuberculosis. Clones were read by immunoSEQ multiplex PCR, and TCRdb kept only the in-frame ones, dropping some. The sample lists tens of thousands of clones; about 96% were seen once. Source material: PBMCs. The receptors shown here come from a donor aged 10-35 years with latent tuberculosis or without tuberculosis infection.

This clone occurred once. The chain carries TRBV9 and TRBJ2-3; 7 nucleotides agree with TRBD1. The trim removed 7 bases at V and 6 bases at J, leaving 17 bases unmatched. The CDR3 spans 16 residues. CDR1 and CDR2 (germline): SGDLS, YYNGEE. This CDR3 is CASFRGPKGAWDTQYF. The CDR3 coding sequence is TGTGCCAGCTTTCGCGGGCCTAAGGGGGCTTGGGATACGCAGTATTTT.

This chain links TRBV29-1 with TRBJ1-5, with 8 bases lining up with TRBD1. CDR3 length: 12 amino acids. V was pared by 7 bases and J by 7 bases, with 6 bases of the junction left unmatched. From germline, CDR1 is SQVTM and CDR2 ANQGSEA. CDR3 coding DNA: TGCAGCGCAGGGACAGGCGGACAGCCCCAGCATTTT. Residues: CSAGTGGQPQHF. Using reference TRBV29-1 and TRBJ1-5 for the parts outside the CDR3, the full variable domain is SAVISQKPSRDICQRGTSLTIQCQVDSQVTMMFWYRQQPGQSLTLIATANQGSEATYESGFVIDKFPISRPNLTFSTLTVSNMSPEDSSIYLCSAGTGGQPQHFGDGTRLSIL.

The chain joins TRBV25-1 to TRBJ2-7; D perhaps matches TRBD1 (5 bases). Germline CDR1 and CDR2: MGHDK and SYGVNS. Trimming shortened V by 3 bases and J by 3 bases, and 12 bases separated the two germline ends. This CDR3 is built from 14 residues. The CDR3 is CASSEETVNYEQYF. The CDR3 DNA sequence: TGTGCCAGCAGTGAGGAGACAGTAAACTACGAGCAGTACTTC.

V and J are TRBV5-4 and TRBJ2-2, with TRBD1 matching over 7 bases. After removal of 0 bases from V and 7 bases from J, the junction contained 9 bases not matched to a gene. Germline CDR1 and CDR2: SGHNT and YYREEE (reference sequence). The CDR3 runs to 16 residues. CDR3 DNA sequence: TGTGCCAGCAGCTTGGACGGGACAGTCCGTGGCGGGGAGCTGTTTTTT. Translating it yields CASSLDGTVRGGELFF.

This clone appeared a single time. This rearrangement joins TRBV15 to TRBJ1-4, with D unresolved. V lost 1 base and J lost 0, with 6 bases in between. This CDR3 comprises 15 residues. Germline CDR1 LNHNV, CDR2 YYDKDF (reference sequence). For the CDR3, the DNA is TGTGCCACCAGCAGAGGGCCTCCAACTAATGAAAAACTGTTTTTT. It codes for CATSRGPPTNEKLFF.

The chain is built from TRBV11-2 and TRBJ2-3; 9 nucleotides align to TRBD1. Germline lookup yields CDR1 SGHAT and CDR2 FQNNGV. Trimming took 3 bases from V and 1 from J; bases not matched to a gene: 8. CDR3 length: 17 amino acids. The CDR3 DNA is TGTGCCAGCAGCTTCCCAAGACAGGGGGTTGGCACAGATACGCAGTATTTT. This sequence encodes CASSFPRQGVGTDTQYF.

The CDR3 spells CSAGLLGGGPYEQYF. The CDR3 DNA reads TGCAGCGCCGGATTGCTCGGCGGGGGTCCCTACGAGCAGTACTTC. The J gene is TRBJ2-7, the V gene TRBV29-1, with 7 bases fitting TRBD2. V shed 7 bases, J shed 2 bases, and the junction held 14 bases outside the gene matches. The CDR3 consists of 15 residues. CDR1 is SQVTM, CDR2 ANQGSEA, per germline.

The chain uses TRBV10-3 and TRBJ2-7; D ambiguous. Germline CDR1 and CDR2: ENHRY and SYGVKD. The length of the CDR3 is 15 residues. V lost 10 bases and J lost 1, with 20 bases in between. CDR3 coding DNA: TGTGCCACACAACTGCGTGAGACAAATTCCTACGAGCAGTACTTC. It encodes CATQLRETNSYEQYF.

V and J are TRBV9 and TRBJ1-3; D remains ambiguous. CDR1 is SGDLS and CDR2 is YYNGEE in the germline V gene. There are 14 residues in the CDR3. V was trimmed by 4 bases and J by 0 bases, leaving 8 bases between them. In DNA, the CDR3 is TGTGCCAGCAGCACCAGTTCCTCTGGAAACACCATATATTTT. This sequence encodes CASSTSSSGNTIYF.

This rearrangement joins TRBV28 to TRBJ1-1; D not resolved. V was clipped by 6 bases and J by 2 bases, with 13 bases between them. The CDR3 totals 14 residues. CDR1 and CDR2 (germline): MDHEN, SYDVKM. The CDR3: CASSLLLRNTEAFF. In DNA form, the CDR3 reads TGTGCCAGCAGCCTCCTACTTAGAAACACTGAAGCTTTCTTT.

The chain is built from TRBV27 and TRBJ2-1, with TRBD1 identical over 7 bases. Trimming cost V 6 bases and J 4 bases; bases outside gene matches: 3. The CDR3 length is 13 residues. Looked up from germline, CDR1 is MNHEY and CDR2 is SMNVEV (reference sequence). The CDR3 reads CASRRQGYNEQFF. DNA for the CDR3: TGTGCCAGCAGACGACAGGGTTACAATGAGCAGTTCTTC.